The rows below give T cell receptor beta chains drawn from one sample of a study of T cell responses to AZD1222 COVID-19 vaccine. The repertoire was sequenced with immunoSEQ multiplex PCR; TCRdb's copy has only in-frame clones and lacks some. The data contain over 100,000 clones, 85% to 90% of them singletons. The sequences come from peripheral blood, collected on day 0 of AZD1222 vaccination. These receptor sequences come from an adult in good health. CDR3s include the opening cysteine and the closing phenylalanine or tryptophan. D genes are given only for firm matches. Clone size is given for some rows only: seen once, a few or many times, or a class if the clone is expanded.

j_gene,len,abundance,v_gene,d_gene,CDR3nt,CDR3aa
TRBJ2-7,12,.,TRBV6-5,.,TGTGCCAGCAGAACTACCATCTACGAGCAGTACTTC,CASRTTIYEQYF
TRBJ1-5,15,.,TRBV6-5,TRBD1,TGTGCCAGCGCCACAGGGGGTACTCCCAATCAGCCCCAGCATTTT,CASATGGTPNQPQHF
TRBJ1-1,13,.,TRBV7-2,.,TGTGCCAGCAGCTTAGAATGGGGGCTAGGAGCTTTCTTT,CASSLEWGLGAFF
TRBJ1-5,13,few,TRBV30,.,TGTGCCTGGAGCGAACAGGGAACTCAGCCCCAGCATTTT,CAWSEQGTQPQHF
TRBJ2-1,16,.,TRBV7-7,TRBD2,TGTGCTAGCAGCTTAAGGTCGGGAGGGCTATACAATGAGCAGTTCTTC,CASSLRSGGLYNEQFF
TRBJ2-7,13,.,TRBV5-6,.,TGTGCCAGCAGGGCAGTTCAGTCCTACGAGCAGTACTTC,CASRAVQSYEQYF
TRBJ1-3,16,.,TRBV5-1,.,TGCGCCAGCAGCGTAGACAGTTACTACTCTGGAAACACCATATATTTT,CASSVDSYYSGNTIYF
TRBJ1-3,13,.,TRBV24-1,.,TGTGCCACCAGTGACTCAACAGGGATCACCATATATTTT,CATSDSTGITIYF
TRBJ1-3,12,.,TRBV30,.,TGTGCCTGGAGTTTCCGAGGAAACACCATATATTTT,CAWSFRGNTIYF
TRBJ1-5,13,.,TRBV7-3,.,TGTGCCAGCAGCTTAACAGGGAATCAGCCCCAGCATTTT,CASSLTGNQPQHF
TRBJ2-1,15,few,TRBV5-4,.,TGTGCCAGCAGTGTCGATACAACCATGACGAATGAGCAGTTCTTC,CASSVDTTMTNEQFF
TRBJ1-2,14,few,TRBV5-6,.,TGTGCCACCCGCGAGCTTTCATCTAACTATGGCTACACCTTC,CATRELSSNYGYTF
TRBJ2-5,11,once,TRBV5-4,TRBD2,TGTGCCAGCGATGGGGGGGGGACTACGAACTTC,CASDGGGTTNF